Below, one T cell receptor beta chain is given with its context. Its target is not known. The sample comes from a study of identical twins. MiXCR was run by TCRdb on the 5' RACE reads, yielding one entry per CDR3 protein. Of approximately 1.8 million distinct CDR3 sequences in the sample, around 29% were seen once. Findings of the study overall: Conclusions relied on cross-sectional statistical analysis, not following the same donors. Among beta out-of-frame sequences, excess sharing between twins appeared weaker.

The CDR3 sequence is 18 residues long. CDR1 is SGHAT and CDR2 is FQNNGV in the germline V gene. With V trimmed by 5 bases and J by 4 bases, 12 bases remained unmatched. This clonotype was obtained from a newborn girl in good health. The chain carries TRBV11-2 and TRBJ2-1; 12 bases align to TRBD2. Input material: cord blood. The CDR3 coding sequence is TGTGCCAGCAGCCCCATGCTAGCGGGGGGGCCCGCGTACAATGAGCAGTTCTTC. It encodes CASSPMLAGGPAYNEQFF.